This T cell receptor (beta chain) was sequenced in a study of T-cell memory formation after mild COVID-19. Study-level background: TCR clustering was largely donor specific. Broader study findings: Balance between CD4 and CD8 was seen in clones contracting day 15 to 85, and a CD4+ lean was seen in later expanders.

UMIs and sample barcodes were carried by the TCR alpha and TCR beta cDNA libraries that 5'RACE produced using constant-segment primers. TCRdb analysed the 5' RACE reads with MiXCR anew, one entry per CDR3 protein. Counted here are around 250,000 distinct CDR3 sequences, 16% occurring once; the ten biggest clones make up around 23%. On this clonotype itself: No antigen is known for it.

This TCR was sampled from a man younger than 30 who had mild COVID-19 (a few samples of this study predate the infection). Cell type and time point are not known. The specimen was PBMCs or a T cell subset sorted from them (not recorded which).

The CDR3 bases are TGTGCCAGCTCCTTGAACAGGGTTGGTTCTGAAGCTTTCTTT. Encoded protein: CASSLNRVGSEAFF. This chain connects TRBV18 to TRBJ1-1, with D possibly TRBD1 on 6 matching bases. The germline V and J ends were trimmed by 6 bases and 6 bases, with 17 bases remaining between them. The CDR3 length is 14 residues. The V gene's germline CDR1 is KGHSH and CDR2 LQKENI.